Following are 25 T cell receptor beta chains from one sample sequenced in a study of T-cell memory formation after mild COVID-19. Via MiXCR, TCRdb re-called the 5' RACE reads, giving one row per CDR3 protein. This table has around 250,000 distinct CDR3 sequences, around 15% appearing once. Sequencing used PBMCs or a T cell subset sorted from them (not recorded which). The receptors derive from a man aged 18 to 29 who had mild COVID-19 (a few samples of this study predate the infection). Cell type and time point are not known.

The chain carries TRBV7-9 and TRBJ1-1; D might be TRBD1 (5 bases). The germline CDR1 and CDR2 sequences are SEHNR and FQNEAQ (reference sequence). The CDR3 spans 14 residues. Trimming stripped 5 bases from V and 0 bases from J, with 10 bases between. CDR3 loop: CASSPDRLNTEAFF. In nucleotides, the CDR3 is TGTGCCAGCAGCCCCGACAGACTGAACACTGAAGCTTTCTTT.

The genes are TRBV6-2 or TRBV6-3 and TRBJ1-5; D is unresolved. The CDR3 runs 17 residues. Trimming took 4 bases from V and 3 from J, leaving 19 bases between them. Germline V lookup: CDR1 MNHEY, CDR2 SVGEGT. DNA of the CDR3: TGTGCCAGCAGTTCTCCTCGAGGCGCGGGAATCAATCAGCCCCAGCATTTT. Its protein is CASSSPRGAGINQPQHF.

This clonotype has a count of ten or more. The gene calls are TRBV4-2 and TRBJ2-3; perhaps TRBD2 as D (5 bases). The CDR3 has 13 amino acids. Germline-derived CDR1 and CDR2 are LGHNA and YNFKEQ. V shed 4 bases and J shed 4 bases, with 9 bases lying between them. In DNA, the CDR3 is TGTGCCAGCAGCCCCGGACTCTCAGATACGCAGTATTTT. It yields the protein CASSPGLSDTQYF.

The chain carries TRBV15 and TRBJ2-5; D call uncertain. Trimming took 0 bases from V and 4 from J, leaving 12 bases between them. This CDR3 spans 15 amino acids. The germline V gene encodes CDR1 LNHNV and CDR2 YYDKDF (reference sequence). The CDR3 DNA is TGTGCCACCAGCAGAGATAGGTCCTGGGGAGAGACCCAGTACTTC. Translation gives CATSRDRSWGETQYF.

This clonotype has ten or more counts. The DNA for the CDR3 is TGTGCCAGCACCCGAGGGGAGCAAGAGACCCAGTACTTC. It yields the protein CASTRGEQETQYF. This chain links TRBV6-5 with TRBJ2-5, with D perhaps being TRBD1 or TRBD2 (5 bases each). Trimming shortened V by 7 bases and J by 2 bases, and 11 bases separated the two germline ends. CDR3 length: 13 residues. Germline V gives CDR1 MNHEY, CDR2 SVGAGI.

CDR3 protein: CSVGTLSTDTQYF. DNA for the CDR3: TGCAGCGTCGGGACCCTCAGCACAGATACGCAGTATTTT. This chain connects TRBV29-1 to TRBJ2-3, with D tentatively TRBD1 or TRBD2 (5 bases each). Germline V gene lookup returns CDR1 SQVTM and CDR2 ANQGSEA. Trimming left V 6 bases short and J 0 bases short, with 10 bases between. The CDR3 covers 13 residues.

This clonotype has a handful of counts. V is TRBV5-1 and J is TRBJ2-7, with unresolved D. With 3 bases removed from V and 4 bases from J, the gap between germline ends came to 8 bases. The CDR3 length is 12 residues. Germline V gene lookup returns CDR1 SGHRS and CDR2 YFSETQ. The CDR3 bases are TGCGCCAGCAGCTCCGATTTATACGAGCAGTACTTC. This codes for CASSSDLYEQYF.

This clonotype has just a few counts. The V gene is TRBV5-1, the J gene TRBJ1-2; D remains unclear. V lost 2 bases, J lost 8 bases, and 16 bases lay in between. CDR3 length: 14 residues. Germline CDR1 reads SGHRS; CDR2 reads YFSETQ. The CDR3 DNA is TGCGCCAGCAGCTTTGGGAGCCGGGTTGGCGGCTACACCTTC. This translates into CASSFGSRVGGYTF.

The chain employs TRBV5-1 and TRBJ1-4; possibly TRBD1 for D (5 bases). Trimming took 2 bases from V and 5 from J, leaving 10 bases between them. Germline CDR1 SGHRS, CDR2 YFSETQ. CDR3 length equals 14 residues. CDR3 residues: CASSLRDENEKLFF. Here the CDR3 DNA reads TGCGCCAGCAGCTTACGGGACGAAAATGAAAAACTGTTTTTT.

The rearrangement uses TRBV5-1 and TRBJ2-2; TRBD1 matches at 8 bases. Germline CDR1 is SGHRS and CDR2 is YFSETQ. CDR3 length: 15 residues. Trimming removed 4 bases from V and 7 bases from J; junction bases left unmatched: 9. The CDR3 region is CASSVDRDGDGELFF. CDR3 coding DNA: TGCGCCAGCAGCGTGGACAGGGATGGGGACGGGGAGCTGTTTTTT. Combining the CDR3 with reference TRBV5-1 and TRBJ2-2 gives the whole variable domain KAGVTQTPRYLIKTRGQQVTLSCSPISGHRSVSWYQQTPGQGLQFLFEYFSETQRNKGNFPGRFSGRQFSNSRSEMNVSTLELGDSALYLCASSVDRDGDGELFFGEGSRLTVL.

This clonotype was counted at least ten times. This rearrangement joins TRBV6-5 to TRBJ2-3; D is unresolved. CDR3 size: 15 residues. Trimming pared 5 bases from V and 4 bases from J, leaving 16 bases between. Germline V gene sequence: CDR1 MNHEY, CDR2 SVGAGI. The CDR3 protein is CASSRSRWSPDTQYF. CDR3 bases: TGTGCCAGCAGTCGATCCCGCTGGTCCCCAGATACGCAGTATTTT.

V and J are TRBV28 and TRBJ2-3; 7 positions match TRBD2. Germline V gene sequence: CDR1 MDHEN, CDR2 SYDVKM. Unmatched junction bases numbered 5, after V lost 10 bases and J lost 1 base. The CDR3 totals 13 residues. The CDR3 DNA follows: TGTGCCACCGGGACTACGGGCACAGATACGCAGTATTTT. Translating gives CATGTTGTDTQYF.

This clonotype appeared a few times. The rearrangement joins TRBV28 to TRBJ1-1; D call uncertain. The CDR3 is 16 residues long. V was shortened by 6 bases and J by 1 base, with 18 bases between the two germline ends. The V gene's germline CDR1 is MDHEN and CDR2 SYDVKM. The CDR3 sequence is CASRSRRAWGNTEAFF. CDR3 bases: TGTGCCAGCAGGTCCCGGCGGGCCTGGGGGAACACTGAAGCTTTCTTT.

Many counts were recorded for this clonotype. The V and J genes are TRBV7-2 and TRBJ1-1; possible D gene TRBD1, 6 bases. The germline gives CDR1 SGHTA, CDR2 FQGNSA. V was shortened by 7 bases and J by 0 bases, with 15 bases between the two germline ends. The CDR3 contains 15 residues. CDR3 bases: TGTGCCAGCAAGGTACAGGGACTCCTGAACACTGAAGCTTTCTTT. It yields the protein CASKVQGLLNTEAFF.

This sequence joins TRBV7-6 and TRBJ2-1; 8 positions agree with TRBD2. V dropped 2 bases and J dropped 6; count of bases not matched to a gene: 6. The germline CDR1 and CDR2 sequences are SGHVS and FNYEAQ. This CDR3 region has 15 residues. CDR3 protein: CASSLLQRGSNEQFF. The CDR3 bases are TGTGCCAGCAGCTTATTACAGCGGGGGAGCAATGAGCAGTTCTTC. The full variable domain, with the rest looked up from reference TRBV7-6 and TRBJ2-1, is GAGVSQSPRYKVTKRGQDVALRCDPISGHVSLYWYRQALGQGPEFLTYFNYEAQQDKSGLPNDRFSAERPEGSISTLTIQRTEQRDSAMYRCASSLLQRGSNEQFFGPGTRLTVL.

This clonotype was seen more than once but under ten times. The rearrangement joins TRBV4-3 to TRBJ1-3; D is perhaps TRBD1 (5 bases). V was pared by 0 bases and J by 4 bases, with 10 bases between. The CDR3 has 15 amino acids. Germline V gene sequence: CDR1 LGHNA, CDR2 YSLEER. The CDR3 DNA sequence: TGCGCCAGCAGCCAAGATCAAGGGGCAGGAAACACCATATATTTT. Translating gives CASSQDQGAGNTIYF.

The V and J genes are TRBV4-3 and TRBJ1-1; a weak D match, TRBD1 (6 bases). The germline V gene encodes CDR1 LGHNA and CDR2 YSLEER. Trimming removed 3 bases at V and 1 base at J, with 12 bases between. The CDR3 has 15 residues. DNA for the CDR3: TGCGCCAGCAGCCAGGGGGGCCGATGGAACACTGAAGCTTTCTTT. Translated, it gives CASSQGGRWNTEAFF.

J is TRBJ2-7 and V is TRBV20-1, with a possible D match to TRBD1 (5 bases). Trimming took off 2 bases at V and 2 bases at J, with 16 bases between the two ends. The CDR3 spans 15 residues. Germline V CDR1 and CDR2: DFQATT, SNEGSKA (reference sequence). The CDR3 spells CSARSPGQGTYEQYF. The CDR3 DNA reads as TGCAGTGCTAGATCCCCCGGGCAGGGCACCTACGAGCAGTACTTC.

This clonotype was seen more than once but under ten times. V usage is TRBV10-3 and J usage is TRBJ2-3; 7 bases are a match to TRBD1. Germline trimming cut 10 bases from V and 2 bases from J; bases unmatched to any gene: 9. The germline V gene has CDR1 ENHRY and CDR2 SYGVKD. This CDR3 has 14 amino acids. DNA for the CDR3: TGTGCCACCCGGACAGGACAATCCACAGATACGCAGTATTTT. This gives the protein CATRTGQSTDTQYF.

This clonotype turned up a few times. This chain joins TRBV6-2 or TRBV6-3 and TRBJ2-7, with D hard to call. V gave up 0 bases and J gave up 4 bases, with 7 bases separating them. The CDR3 is made up of 13 amino acids. Germline CDR1 MNHEY, CDR2 SVGEGT. The CDR3 sequence is CASSYSYFYEQYF. The CDR3 DNA reads as TGTGCCAGCAGTTACTCGTACTTTTACGAGCAGTACTTC.

CDR3 in amino acids: CASSQAIGQGSTDTQYF. CDR3 in DNA: TGCGCCAGCAGCCAAGCGATTGGACAGGGGAGCACAGATACGCAGTATTTT. This chain links TRBV4-3 with TRBJ2-3; 9 nucleotides agree with TRBD1. The CDR3 runs to 17 residues. V was clipped by 1 base and J by 0 bases; unmatched bases: 5. The germline gives CDR1 LGHNA, CDR2 YSLEER.

This clonotype was seen repeatedly, ten times or more. The chain links TRBV5-8 to TRBJ2-1; D gene unclear. Trimming cost V 2 bases and J 0 bases, with 9 bases left between them. Germline loops: CDR1 SGHTS, CDR2 YDEGEE. This CDR3 is built from 15 residues. The CDR3 loop reads CASSFRGISYNEQFF. Here the CDR3 DNA reads TGTGCCAGCAGCTTTCGAGGCATCTCCTACAATGAGCAGTTCTTC.

By share, this clonotype ranks as medium-sized. J is TRBJ1-1 and V is TRBV19, with D uncertain. Per germline, CDR1 LNHDA and CDR2 SQIVND (reference sequence). The CDR3 totals 14 residues. V shed 6 bases and J shed 3 bases, with 14 bases lying between them. The CDR3 DNA sequence: TGTGCCAGTAGGAGTGCTGGGCCCTACACTGAAGCTTTCTTT. Protein: CASRSAGPYTEAFF.

This clonotype was observed a few times. J is TRBJ2-1 and V is TRBV6-2 or TRBV6-3; no clear D gene. The CDR3 length is 11 residues. The germline V and J ends were trimmed by 3 bases and 12 bases, with 9 bases remaining between them. CDR1 MNHEY and CDR2 SVGEGT come from the germline V gene. CDR3 in DNA: TGTGCCAGCAGTTATGGTAGTCTGCAGTTCTTC. It is translated as CASSYGSLQFF.

The chain links TRBV9 to TRBJ2-1; no clear D gene. The CDR3 spans 14 residues. Trimming cost V 0 bases and J 8 bases, with 12 bases left between them. In germline, CDR1 is SGDLS, CDR2 YYNGEE. The CDR3 loop is CASSVGPLYDEQFF. CDR3 DNA sequence: TGTGCCAGCAGCGTAGGTCCCCTCTATGATGAGCAGTTCTTC.